This T cell receptor (beta chain) is drawn from a study of CD8 T cells in ankylosing spondylitis. This clonotype was detected many times. What it binds is unknown. Generation of TCR beta libraries employed quantitative 5'-RACE incorporating molecular barcodes. MiXCR, applied by TCRdb to the 5' RACE reads, yields one record per CDR3 protein. This table has roughly 700,000 distinct CDR3 sequences, around 20% appearing once. Whole-study findings and limits: Existing reports had already noted some motif variants in reactive arthritis synovial fluid and blood. Seemingly distinctive of ankylosing spondylitis blood was a TCR beta motif formed by eight highly homologous variants. CD8+ disease-linked clones were present at relatively low frequencies in blood. Disease-associated clones were reportedly significantly overrepresented in matched ankylosing spondylitis synovial fluid.

Deletions cut 3 bases from V and 3 bases from J, with 8 bases between. This CDR3 contains 14 residues. The rearrangement uses TRBV12-3 or TRBV12-4 and TRBJ2-2; unclear D gene. The sequence was obtained from a male donor with ankylosing spondylitis. Sequences were obtained from blood, either unsorted or a sorted T cell fraction (not recorded which). CDR3 sequence (DNA): TGTGCCAGCAGTTTGTCTCAGTACACCGGGGAGCTGTTTTTT. Residues: CASSLSQYTGELFF.